The 17 T cell receptor beta chains given below trace back to one sample, sequenced in a study of early T cells in non-severe SARS-CoV-2 infection. MiXCR, run by TCRdb on the 5' RACE reads, gives a single entry per CDR3 protein. In the table there are more than 20,000 distinct CDR3 sequences, 3.5% to 4.5% of which are singletons. Sequencing used whole blood. These receptors were obtained from an adult who was a healthcare worker with PCR-confirmed SARS-CoV-2 infection or an uninfected control (not recorded which).

Sample share makes this clonotype medium-sized. This chain links TRBV7-2 with TRBJ2-1, with D unresolved. Trimming cost V 1 base and J 3 bases, with 4 bases left between them. The CDR3 covers 13 residues. CDR1 is SGHTA and CDR2 is FQGNSA in the germline V gene. For the CDR3, the DNA is TGTGCCAGCAGCTTAGAAAGCTACAATGAGCAGTTCTTC. Protein product: CASSLESYNEQFF. The whole variable domain, remainder taken from reference TRBV7-2 and TRBJ2-1, is GAGVSQSPSNKVTEKGKDVELRCDPISGHTALYWYRQSLGQGLEFLIYFQGNSAPDKSGLPSDRFSAERTGGSVSTLTIQRTQQEDSAVYLCASSLESYNEQFFGPGTRLTVL.

This clonotype has a count of ten or more. Written as DNA, the CDR3 is TGCAGTGCTAGAAATGCAGGGGGCAACTATGGCTACACCTTC. It is translated as CSARNAGGNYGYTF. The chain combines TRBV20-1 with TRBJ1-2; 8 positions match TRBD1. J gave up 2 bases and V 2 bases, and 4 bases lay outside the gene matches. The CDR3 loop spans 14 amino acids. The germline gives CDR1 DFQATT, CDR2 SNEGSKA (reference sequence).

V usage is TRBV7-2 and J usage is TRBJ2-6, with 8 bases aligning to TRBD2. The CDR3 covers 15 residues. Germline V gene data show CDR1 as SGHTA and CDR2 as FQGNSA. V trimming: 5 bases; J trimming: 2 bases; junction bases outside the gene matches: 2. DNA for the CDR3: TGTGCCAGCAGCGAACTAGCGGCTGGGGCCAACGTCCTGACTTTC. Translating gives CASSELAAGANVLTF.

This clonotype came up many times. The chain joins TRBV20-1 to TRBJ2-6; 7 nucleotides align to TRBD2. CDR1 and CDR2 from the germline V gene are DFQATT and SNEGSKA (reference sequence). Trimming removed 1 base from V and 4 bases from J; junction bases left unmatched: 4. CDR3 size: 15 residues. The CDR3 is CSARALAWGANVLTF. The CDR3 DNA is TGCAGTGCTAGAGCACTAGCGTGGGGGGCCAACGTCCTGACTTTC.

This clonotype was counted at least ten times. The gene calls are TRBV28 and TRBJ1-2, with D tentatively TRBD1 (6 bases). Germline CDR1 MDHEN, CDR2 SYDVKM. The length of the CDR3 is 16 residues. The V end lost 6 bases, the J end lost 0 bases, and 17 bases lay between the germline ends. In DNA form, the CDR3 reads TGTGCCAGCAGCCGGGGGGGCGGCAGTTCTAACTATGGCTACACCTTC. It specifies CASSRGGGSSNYGYTF.

This clonotype was picked up many times. The gene calls are TRBV9 and TRBJ2-1; D may be TRBD2 (7 bases). Between the trimmed V and J ends, which lost 3 bases and 9 bases, there was a span of 22 bases. The CDR3 is 16 amino acids. Germline-derived CDR1 and CDR2 are SGDLS and YYNGEE. The CDR3 DNA follows: TGTGCCAGCAGCGAGGGGAGCCGGGGGGCCGGTGGTGAGCAGTTCTTC. This gives the protein CASSEGSRGAGGEQFF.

The rearrangement links TRBV7-2 to TRBJ2-7; TRBD2 aligns across 13 bases. This CDR3 has 16 amino acids. J was trimmed by 2 bases and V by 5 bases; bases with no gene match: 6. CDR1 and CDR2 from the germline V gene are SGHTA and FQGNSA. This chain's CDR3 is CASSPLGTSGAYEQYF. The CDR3 DNA reads TGTGCCAGCAGCCCACTCGGGACTAGCGGGGCCTACGAGCAGTACTTC.

This clonotype was detected many times. The rearrangement uses TRBV12-3 or TRBV12-4 and TRBJ1-1, with unresolved D. The CDR3 loop spans 15 amino acids. V was pared by 3 bases and J by 2 bases, with 13 bases between. The CDR3 bases are TGTGCCAGCAGTTTTCGTTCTTGGGGAAACACTGAAGCTTTCTTT. Residues: CASSFRSWGNTEAFF.

This clonotype was recorded at least ten times. The CDR3 bases are TGTGCCAGCAGCTTGGCTTGGGACTCTGGGGGTAATTCACCCCTCCACTTT. It specifies CASSLAWDSGGNSPLHF. The chain employs TRBV5-4 and TRBJ1-6, with D tentatively TRBD1 (5 bases). The ends were cut back, 0 bases at V and 6 bases at J, with 16 bases in the middle. This CDR3 contains 17 residues. Germline lookup yields CDR1 SGHNT and CDR2 YYREEE (reference sequence).

This clonotype was picked up many times. This chain connects TRBV28 to TRBJ1-1, with unresolved D. Trimming removed 2 bases at V and 2 bases at J, with 12 bases between. Per the germline V gene, CDR1 is MDHEN and CDR2 is SYDVKM. The CDR3 runs to 15 residues. The CDR3 coding sequence is TGTGCCAGCAGTTTAAGTGCCCTGGGAAACACTGAAGCTTTCTTT. Translated: CASSLSALGNTEAFF.

This clonotype has a count of ten or more. V is TRBV28 and J is TRBJ1-5, with D perhaps matching TRBD1 (5 bases). V was trimmed by 4 bases and J by 0 bases, leaving 7 bases between them. This CDR3 contains 14 residues. Germline-derived CDR1 and CDR2 are MDHEN and SYDVKM. CDR3 DNA sequence: TGTGCCAGCAGTTCAGGGTATAGCAATCAGCCCCAGCATTTT. It is translated as CASSSGYSNQPQHF.

This clonotype has ten or more counts. The rearrangement uses TRBV24-1 and TRBJ2-1, with D perhaps TRBD1 or TRBD2 (8 bases each). The CDR3 contains 17 residues. The germline V gene encodes CDR1 KGHDR and CDR2 SFDVKD. V was clipped by 2 bases and J by 7 bases, with 20 bases between them. CDR3 in amino acids: CATSDSGGTGMRNEQFF. The CDR3 region has the DNA TGTGCCACCAGTGATTCGGGGGGGACAGGTATGAGAAATGAGCAGTTCTTC.

This clonotype was recorded many times. The J gene is TRBJ2-5, the V gene TRBV30, with D maybe TRBD1 (5 bases). V was cut by 5 bases and J by 1 base, with 23 bases left in between. Per germline, CDR1 GTSNPN and CDR2 SVGIG (reference sequence). The CDR3 covers 17 residues. CDR3 residues: CAWGSITGESRQETQYF. CDR3 sequence (DNA): TGTGCCTGGGGAAGCATTACAGGAGAGTCCCGCCAAGAGACCCAGTACTTC. Combining the CDR3 with reference TRBV30 and TRBJ2-5 gives the whole variable domain SQTIHQWPATLVQPVGSPLSLECTVEGTSNPNLYWYRQAAGRGLQLLFYSVGIGQISSEVPQNLSASRPQDRQFILSSKKLLLSDSGFYLCAWGSITGESRQETQYFGPGTRLLVL.

This clonotype was found many times. The chain links TRBV20-1 to TRBJ1-1; D call uncertain. Germline assignment: CDR1 DFQATT and CDR2 SNEGSKA (reference sequence). The CDR3 extends over 11 amino acids. Trimming cost V 8 bases and J 3 bases, with 10 bases left between them. Here the CDR3 DNA reads TGCAGTTCGAAGAAGGACACTGAAGCTTTCTTT. The encoded protein is CSSKKDTEAFF.

This clonotype was seen at least ten times. CDR3 loop: CASSLVGLAGPNNEQFF. DNA for the CDR3: TGTGCCAGCAGCTTAGTCGGACTAGCGGGGCCTAACAATGAGCAGTTCTTC. The chain combines TRBV11-2 with TRBJ2-1; TRBD2 aligns across 12 bases. Germline assignment: CDR1 SGHAT and CDR2 FQNNGV. CDR3 size: 17 residues. V gave up 1 base and J gave up 5 bases; unmatched junction bases: 6.

This clonotype was seen at least ten times. This chain uses TRBV27 with TRBJ2-1, with a tentative D call TRBD1 (6 bases). CDR1 is MNHEY, CDR2 SMNVEV, per germline (reference sequence). Trimming cost V 8 bases and J 9 bases, with 11 bases left between them. The CDR3 runs to 11 residues. The CDR3: CASSGEGEQFF. CDR3 coding DNA: TGTGCCAGCTCAGGGGAAGGTGAGCAGTTCTTC.

This clonotype was observed at least ten times. The gene calls are TRBV19 and TRBJ2-1, with D maybe TRBD1 (5 bases). CDR1 LNHDA and CDR2 SQIVND come from the germline V gene (reference sequence). V lost 1 base, J lost 4 bases, and 8 bases lay in between. The CDR3 sequence is 14 residues long. Here the CDR3 reads CASSIGTIYNEQFF. In DNA form, the CDR3 reads TGTGCCAGTAGTATAGGGACAATTTACAATGAGCAGTTCTTC.